Listed here is a single TCR beta chain. An end of the junction does not agree with germline; a read error may underlie this. Other DNA sequences of this sample code for an identical CDR3. The data were taken from a study of PD-L1 blockade in urothelial cancer. For the study at large: Male sex and bladder-origin urothelial cancer characterized about 90% of the 29 patients.

Assay used: immunoSEQ multiplex PCR; TCRdb lists only in-frame clones, some missing. Altogether around 38,000 clones are present, nearly 85% being singletons, with the ten largest covering roughly 14%. Time point reported: pretreatment peripheral blood. The CDR3 runs 14 residues. Germline V gives CDR1 SGHNT, CDR2 YYREEE (reference sequence). This TCR derives from a man aged 55 to 70 with urothelial cancer. Sample: PBMCs, taken around atezolizumab (anti-PD-L1) treatment. The rearrangement links TRBV5-4 to TRBJ1-2; TRBD1 matches 8 bases. The CDR3 protein is CASSLEAGGASYTF. CDR3 nucleotide sequence: TGTGCCAGCAGCTTGGAGGCAGGGGGCGCCAGCTACACCTTT.